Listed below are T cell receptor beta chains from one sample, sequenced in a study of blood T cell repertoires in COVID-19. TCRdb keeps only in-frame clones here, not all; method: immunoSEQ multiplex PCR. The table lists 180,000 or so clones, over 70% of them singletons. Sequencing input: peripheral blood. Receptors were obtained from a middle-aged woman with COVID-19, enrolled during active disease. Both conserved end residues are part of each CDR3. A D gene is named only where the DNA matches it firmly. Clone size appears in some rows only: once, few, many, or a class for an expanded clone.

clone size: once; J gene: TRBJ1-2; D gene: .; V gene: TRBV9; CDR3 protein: CASSGSDPYGYTF; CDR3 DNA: TGTGCCAGCAGCGGTAGTGATCCATATGGCTACACCTTC
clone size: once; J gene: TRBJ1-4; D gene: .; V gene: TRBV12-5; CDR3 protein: CASGFSPFGGGENEKLFF; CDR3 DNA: TGTGCTAGTGGTTTTTCCCCTTTTGGCGGGGGAGAAAATGAAAAACTGTTTTTT
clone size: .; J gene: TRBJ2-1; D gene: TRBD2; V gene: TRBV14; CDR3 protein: CASSSRREGNEQFF; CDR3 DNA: TGTGCCAGCAGCTCCCGGAGGGAGGGCAATGAGCAGTTCTTC
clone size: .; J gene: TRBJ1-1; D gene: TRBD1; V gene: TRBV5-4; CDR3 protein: CASSPPDRDGEAFF; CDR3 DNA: TGTGCCAGCAGCCCACCCGACAGGGATGGTGAAGCTTTCTTT
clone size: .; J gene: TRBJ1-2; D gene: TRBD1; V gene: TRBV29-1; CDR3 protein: CSVEDWPGQALREGYGYTF; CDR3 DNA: TGCAGCGTTGAAGATTGGCCGGGACAGGCTTTAAGAGAGGGCTATGGCTACACCTTC
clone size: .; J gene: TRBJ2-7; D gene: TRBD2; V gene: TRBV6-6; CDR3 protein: CASTSNPRGSYEQYF; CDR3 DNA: TGTGCCAGCACCAGCAACCCGCGGGGGTCCTACGAGCAGTACTTC
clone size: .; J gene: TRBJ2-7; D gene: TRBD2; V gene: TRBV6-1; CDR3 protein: CASSDFGGSNSEQYF; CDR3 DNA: TGTGCCAGCAGTGATTTCGGGGGGAGTAATTCCGAGCAGTACTTC
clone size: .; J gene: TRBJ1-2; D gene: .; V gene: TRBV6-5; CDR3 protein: CASSSSYGYTF; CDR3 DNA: TGTGCCAGCAGTTCGTCCTATGGCTACACCTTC
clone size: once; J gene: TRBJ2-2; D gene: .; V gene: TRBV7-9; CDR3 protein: CASSLVQATGELFF; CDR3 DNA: TGTGCCAGCAGCTTGGTACAGGCCACCGGGGAGCTGTTTTTT
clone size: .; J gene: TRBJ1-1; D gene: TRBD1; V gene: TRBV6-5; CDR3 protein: CASRQGRARAFF; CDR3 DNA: TGTGCCAGCAGACAGGGGCGGGCTAGAGCTTTCTTT
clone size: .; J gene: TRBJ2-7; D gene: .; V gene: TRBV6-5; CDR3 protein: CASLNSYEQYF; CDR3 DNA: TGTGCCAGCCTAAACTCCTACGAGCAGTACTTC
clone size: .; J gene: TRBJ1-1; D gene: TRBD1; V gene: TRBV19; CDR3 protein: CASSFRTGQNTEAFF; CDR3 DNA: TGTGCCAGTAGTTTTCGGACAGGGCAGAACACTGAAGCTTTCTTT
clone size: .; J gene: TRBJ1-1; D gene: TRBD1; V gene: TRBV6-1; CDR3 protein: CASSDRQGESEAFF; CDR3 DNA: TGTGCCAGCAGTGACAGACAGGGGGAGAGTGAAGCTTTCTTT
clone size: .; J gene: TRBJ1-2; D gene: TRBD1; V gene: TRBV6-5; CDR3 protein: CASSHGTALTYGYTF; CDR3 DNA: TGTGCCAGCAGTCACGGGACAGCCCTTACCTATGGCTACACCTTC
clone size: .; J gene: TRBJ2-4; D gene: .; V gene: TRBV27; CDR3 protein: CASSFRPGGDIQYF; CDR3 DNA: TGTGCCAGCAGTTTTCGTCCGGGCGGGGACATTCAGTACTTC
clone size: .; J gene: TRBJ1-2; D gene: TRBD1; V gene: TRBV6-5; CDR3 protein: CASSYGDRPYGYTF; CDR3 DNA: TGTGCCAGCAGTTACGGGGACAGACCGTATGGCTACACCTTC
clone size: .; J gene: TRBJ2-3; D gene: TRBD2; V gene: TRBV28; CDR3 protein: CASSHQRGLTDTQYF; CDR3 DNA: TGTGCCAGCAGTCATCAGCGGGGCCTCACAGATACGCAGTATTTT
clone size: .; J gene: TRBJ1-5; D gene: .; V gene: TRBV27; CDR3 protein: CASSLGWIGQPQHF; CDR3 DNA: TGTGCCAGCAGCCTAGGATGGATTGGGCAGCCCCAGCATTTT
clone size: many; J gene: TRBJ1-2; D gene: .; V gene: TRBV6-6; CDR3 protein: CASRLGGAGGYTF; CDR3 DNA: TGTGCCAGTCGGCTCGGGGGGGCCGGTGGCTACACCTTC
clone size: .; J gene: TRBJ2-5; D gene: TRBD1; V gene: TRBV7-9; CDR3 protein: CGTGWETQYF; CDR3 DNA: TGTGGGACAGGGTGGGAGACCCAGTACTTC
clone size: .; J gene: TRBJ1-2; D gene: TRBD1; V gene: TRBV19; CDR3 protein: CASSTPGTGYDGYTF; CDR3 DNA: TGTGCCAGTAGTACCCCTGGGACAGGGTATGATGGCTACACCTTC
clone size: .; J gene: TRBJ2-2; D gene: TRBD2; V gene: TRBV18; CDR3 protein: CASSGLAVNTGELFF; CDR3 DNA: TGTGCCAGCTCAGGACTAGCGGTAAACACCGGGGAGCTGTTTTTT
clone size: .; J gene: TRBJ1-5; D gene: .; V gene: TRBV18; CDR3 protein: CASSPPIGPEGNQPQHF; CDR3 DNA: TGTGCCAGCTCACCACCGATCGGACCGGAGGGCAATCAGCCCCAGCATTTT
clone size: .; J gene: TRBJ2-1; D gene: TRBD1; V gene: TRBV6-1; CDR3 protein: CASSEGGTGRIEQFF; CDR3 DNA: TGTGCCAGCAGTGAAGGGGGGACAGGGCGGATTGAGCAGTTCTTC
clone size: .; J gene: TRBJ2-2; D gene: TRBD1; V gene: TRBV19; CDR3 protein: CASSLQGDSTARELFF; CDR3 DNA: TGTGCCAGTAGTCTACAGGGGGACTCGACGGCCAGGGAGCTGTTTTTT
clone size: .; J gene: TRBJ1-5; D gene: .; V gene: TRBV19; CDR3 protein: CASSLVFRGDQPQHF; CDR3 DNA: TGTGCCAGTAGTCTGGTATTCAGGGGAGATCAGCCCCAGCATTTT